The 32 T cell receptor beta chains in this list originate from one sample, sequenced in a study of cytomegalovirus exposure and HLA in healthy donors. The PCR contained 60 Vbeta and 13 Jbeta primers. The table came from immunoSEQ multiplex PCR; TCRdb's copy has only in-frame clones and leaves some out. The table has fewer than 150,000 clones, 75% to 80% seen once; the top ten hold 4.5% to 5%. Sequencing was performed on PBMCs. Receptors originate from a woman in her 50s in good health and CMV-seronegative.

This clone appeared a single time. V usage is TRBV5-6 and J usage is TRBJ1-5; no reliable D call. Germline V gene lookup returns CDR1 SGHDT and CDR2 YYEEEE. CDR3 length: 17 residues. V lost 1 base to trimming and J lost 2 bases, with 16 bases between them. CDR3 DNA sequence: TGTGCCAGCAGCTTGTGGGCAGTGGGAGTTGGCAATCAGCCCCAGCATTTT. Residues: CASSLWAVGVGNQPQHF.

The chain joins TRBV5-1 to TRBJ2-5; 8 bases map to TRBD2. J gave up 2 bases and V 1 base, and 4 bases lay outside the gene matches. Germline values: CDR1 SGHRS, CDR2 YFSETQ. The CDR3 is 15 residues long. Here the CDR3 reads CASSLSGSSQETQYF. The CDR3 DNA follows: TGCGCCAGCAGCTTGAGCGGGAGCTCACAAGAGACCCAGTACTTC.

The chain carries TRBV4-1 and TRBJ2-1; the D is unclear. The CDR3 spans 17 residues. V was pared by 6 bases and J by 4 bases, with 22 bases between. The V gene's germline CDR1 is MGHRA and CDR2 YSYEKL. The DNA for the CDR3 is TGCGCCAGCAGTCACCCTAGTATGTTTGCCGGATACAATGAGCAGTTCTTC. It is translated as CASSHPSMFAGYNEQFF.

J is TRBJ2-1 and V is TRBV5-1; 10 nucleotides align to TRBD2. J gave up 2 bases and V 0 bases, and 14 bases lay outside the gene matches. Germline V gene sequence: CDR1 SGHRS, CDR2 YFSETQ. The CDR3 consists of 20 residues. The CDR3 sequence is CASSLVASGGLYYTYNEQFF. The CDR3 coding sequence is TGCGCCAGCAGCTTGGTGGCTAGCGGGGGCCTATACTATACCTACAATGAGCAGTTCTTC.

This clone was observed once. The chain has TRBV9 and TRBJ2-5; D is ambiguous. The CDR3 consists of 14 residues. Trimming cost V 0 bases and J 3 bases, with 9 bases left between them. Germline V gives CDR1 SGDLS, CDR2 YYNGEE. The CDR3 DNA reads TGTGCCAGCAGCGTAGGGGCCCTTAAAGAGACCCAGTACTTC. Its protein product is CASSVGALKETQYF.

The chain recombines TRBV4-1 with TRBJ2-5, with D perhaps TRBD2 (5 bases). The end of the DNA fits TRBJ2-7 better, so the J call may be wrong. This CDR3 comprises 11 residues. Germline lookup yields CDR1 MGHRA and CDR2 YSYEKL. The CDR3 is CASGELYEQYF. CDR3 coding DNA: TGCGCCAGCGGGGAGCTATACGAGCAGTACTTC.

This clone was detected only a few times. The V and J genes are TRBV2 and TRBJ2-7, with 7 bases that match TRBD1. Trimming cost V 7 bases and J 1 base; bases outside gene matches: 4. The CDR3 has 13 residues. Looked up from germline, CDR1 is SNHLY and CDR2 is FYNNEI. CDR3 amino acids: CASTATGSYEQYF. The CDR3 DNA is TGTGCCAGCACTGCGACAGGGTCCTACGAGCAGTACTTC. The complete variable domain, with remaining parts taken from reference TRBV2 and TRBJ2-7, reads EPEVTQTPSHQVTQMGQEVILRCVPISNHLYFYWYRQILGQKVEFLVSFYNNEISEKSEIFDDQFSVERPDGSNFTLKIRSTKLEDSAMYFCASTATGSYEQYFGPGTRLTVT.

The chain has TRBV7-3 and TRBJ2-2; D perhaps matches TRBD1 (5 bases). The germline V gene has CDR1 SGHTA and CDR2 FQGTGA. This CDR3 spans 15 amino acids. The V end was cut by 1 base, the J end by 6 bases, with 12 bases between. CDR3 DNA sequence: TGTGCCAGCAGCTTAAACGGGCCAGGGTCCGGGGAGCTGTTTTTT. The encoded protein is CASSLNGPGSGELFF.

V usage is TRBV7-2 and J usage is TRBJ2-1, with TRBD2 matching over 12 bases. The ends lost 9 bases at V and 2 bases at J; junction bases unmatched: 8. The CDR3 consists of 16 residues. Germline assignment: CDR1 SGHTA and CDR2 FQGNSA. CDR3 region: CASLLAGGKTYNEQFF. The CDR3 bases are TGTGCCAGTTTACTAGCGGGGGGAAAAACCTACAATGAGCAGTTCTTC.

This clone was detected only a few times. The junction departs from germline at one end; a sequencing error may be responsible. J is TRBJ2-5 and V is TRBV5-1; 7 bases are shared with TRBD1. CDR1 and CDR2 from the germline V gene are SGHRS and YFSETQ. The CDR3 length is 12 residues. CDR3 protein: CASSLEQGNFHF. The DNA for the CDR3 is TGCGCCAGCAGCTTGGAACAGGGGAACTTTCACTTC.

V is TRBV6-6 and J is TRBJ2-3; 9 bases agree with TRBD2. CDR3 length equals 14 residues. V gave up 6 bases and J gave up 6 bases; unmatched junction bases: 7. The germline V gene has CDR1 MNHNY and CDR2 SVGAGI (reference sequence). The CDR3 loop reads CASRGLAQFDTQYF. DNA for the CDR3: TGTGCCAGCAGGGGACTAGCCCAATTCGATACGCAGTATTTT.

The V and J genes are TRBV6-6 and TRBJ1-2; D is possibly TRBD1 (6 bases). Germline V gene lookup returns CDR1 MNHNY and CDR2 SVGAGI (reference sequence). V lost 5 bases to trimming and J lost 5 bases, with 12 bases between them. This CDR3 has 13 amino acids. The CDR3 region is CASSGRQEYGYTF. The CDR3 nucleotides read TGTGCCAGCAGTGGAAGACAGGAATATGGCTACACCTTC.

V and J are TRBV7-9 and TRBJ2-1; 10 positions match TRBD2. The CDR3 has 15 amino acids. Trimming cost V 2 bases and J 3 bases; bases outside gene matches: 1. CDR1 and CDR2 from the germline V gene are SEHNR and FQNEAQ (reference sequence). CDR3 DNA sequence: TGTGCCAGCAGCTTATCTAGCGGGGGCTACAATGAGCAGTTCTTC. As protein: CASSLSSGGYNEQFF.

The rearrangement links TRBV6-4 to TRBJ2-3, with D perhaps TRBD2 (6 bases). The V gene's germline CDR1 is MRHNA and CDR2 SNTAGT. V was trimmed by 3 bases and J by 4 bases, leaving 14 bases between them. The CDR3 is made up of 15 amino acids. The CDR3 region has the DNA TGTGCCAGCAGTGAACGGGAGAGAGGAGCAGATACGCAGTATTTT. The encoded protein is CASSERERGADTQYF.

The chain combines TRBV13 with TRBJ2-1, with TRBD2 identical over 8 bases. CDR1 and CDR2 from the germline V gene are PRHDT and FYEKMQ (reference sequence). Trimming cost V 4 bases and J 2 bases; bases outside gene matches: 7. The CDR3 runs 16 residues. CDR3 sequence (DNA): TGTGCCAGCAGCTCCACTCGCGGGGGGACCTACAATGAGCAGTTCTTC. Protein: CASSSTRGGTYNEQFF.

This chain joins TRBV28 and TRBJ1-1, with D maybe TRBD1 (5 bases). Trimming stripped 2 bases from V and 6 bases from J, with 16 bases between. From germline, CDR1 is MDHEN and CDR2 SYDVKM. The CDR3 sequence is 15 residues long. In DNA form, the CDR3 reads TGTGCCAGCAGTTTAGGGGCACGAAGGTACGCTGAAGCTTTCTTT. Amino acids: CASSLGARRYAEAFF.

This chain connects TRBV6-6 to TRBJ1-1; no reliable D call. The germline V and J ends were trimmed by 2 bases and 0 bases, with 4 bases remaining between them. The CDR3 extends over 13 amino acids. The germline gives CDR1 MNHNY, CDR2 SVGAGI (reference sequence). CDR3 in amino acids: CASSYHLNTEAFF. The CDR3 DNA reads TGTGCCAGCAGTTACCACTTGAACACTGAAGCTTTCTTT.

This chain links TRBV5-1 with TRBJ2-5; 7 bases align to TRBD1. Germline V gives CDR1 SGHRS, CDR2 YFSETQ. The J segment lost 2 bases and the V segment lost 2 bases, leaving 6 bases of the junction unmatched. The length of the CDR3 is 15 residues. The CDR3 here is CASSFTGARQETQYF. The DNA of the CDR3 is TGCGCCAGCAGCTTTACAGGGGCCCGACAAGAGACCCAGTACTTC.

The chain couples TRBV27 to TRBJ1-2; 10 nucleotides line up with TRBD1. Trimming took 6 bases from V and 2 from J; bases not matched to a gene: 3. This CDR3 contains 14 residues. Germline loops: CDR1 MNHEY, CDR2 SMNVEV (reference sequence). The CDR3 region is CASRRQGANYGYTF. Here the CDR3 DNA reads TGTGCCAGCAGAAGACAGGGGGCGAACTATGGCTACACCTTC.

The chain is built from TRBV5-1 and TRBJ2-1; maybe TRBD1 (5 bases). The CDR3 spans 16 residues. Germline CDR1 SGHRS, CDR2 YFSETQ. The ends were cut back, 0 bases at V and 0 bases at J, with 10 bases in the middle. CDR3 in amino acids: CASSLGGASSYNEQFF. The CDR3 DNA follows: TGCGCCAGCAGCTTGGGTGGGGCCAGCTCCTACAATGAGCAGTTCTTC.

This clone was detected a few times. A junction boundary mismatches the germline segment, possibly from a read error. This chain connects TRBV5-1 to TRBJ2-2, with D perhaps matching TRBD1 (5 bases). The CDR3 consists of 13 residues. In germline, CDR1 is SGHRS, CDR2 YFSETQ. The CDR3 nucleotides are TGCGCCAGCAGCGTGGCAGGGCTTGGGGCGCTGTTTTTT. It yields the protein CASSVAGLGALFF.

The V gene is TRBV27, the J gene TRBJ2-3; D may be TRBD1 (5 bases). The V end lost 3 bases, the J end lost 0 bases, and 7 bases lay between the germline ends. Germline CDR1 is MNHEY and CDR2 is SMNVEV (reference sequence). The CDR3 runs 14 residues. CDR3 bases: TGTGCCAGCAGTTTCGGACACAGCACAGATACGCAGTATTTT. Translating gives CASSFGHSTDTQYF.

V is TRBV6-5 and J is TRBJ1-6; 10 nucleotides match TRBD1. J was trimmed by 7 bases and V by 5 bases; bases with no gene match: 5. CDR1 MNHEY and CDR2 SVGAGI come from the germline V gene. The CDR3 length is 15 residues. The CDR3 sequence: CASSTGQGTNSPLHF. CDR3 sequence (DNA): TGTGCCAGCAGTACGGGACAGGGGACGAATTCACCCCTCCACTTT.

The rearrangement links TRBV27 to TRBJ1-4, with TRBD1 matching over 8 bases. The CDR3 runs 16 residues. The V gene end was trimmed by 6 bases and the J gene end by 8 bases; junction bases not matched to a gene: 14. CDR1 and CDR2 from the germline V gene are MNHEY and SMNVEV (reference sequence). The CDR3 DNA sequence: TGTGCCAGCAGACTTAACACAGGGGGAGTTCGAGAAAAACTGTTTTTT. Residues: CASRLNTGGVREKLFF.

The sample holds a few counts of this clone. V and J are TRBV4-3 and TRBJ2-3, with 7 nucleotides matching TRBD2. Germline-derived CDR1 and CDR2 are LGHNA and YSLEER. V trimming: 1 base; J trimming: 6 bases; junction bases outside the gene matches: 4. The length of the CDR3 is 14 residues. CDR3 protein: CASSQGGGGDTQYF. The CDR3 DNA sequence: TGCGCCAGCAGCCAAGGCGGGGGTGGGGATACGCAGTATTTT.

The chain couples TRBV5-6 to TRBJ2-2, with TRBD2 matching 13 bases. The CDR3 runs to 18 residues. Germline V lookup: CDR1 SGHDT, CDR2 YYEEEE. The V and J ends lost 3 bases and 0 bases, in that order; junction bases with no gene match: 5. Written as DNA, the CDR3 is TGTGCCAGCAGCTCGGGACTAGCGGGGCATACGAACACCGGGGAGCTGTTTTTT. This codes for CASSSGLAGHTNTGELFF.

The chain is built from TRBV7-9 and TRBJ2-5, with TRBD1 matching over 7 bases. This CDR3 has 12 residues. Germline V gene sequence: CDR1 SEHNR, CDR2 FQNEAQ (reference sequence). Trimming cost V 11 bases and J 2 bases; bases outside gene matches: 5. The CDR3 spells CAVGGQQETQYF. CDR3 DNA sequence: TGTGCCGTTGGGGGACAGCAAGAGACCCAGTACTTC.

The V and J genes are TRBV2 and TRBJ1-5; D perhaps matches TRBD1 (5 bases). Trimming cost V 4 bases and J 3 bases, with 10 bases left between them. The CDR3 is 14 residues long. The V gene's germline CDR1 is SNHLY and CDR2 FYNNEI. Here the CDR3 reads CASSVIRDNQPQHF. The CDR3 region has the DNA TGTGCCAGCAGTGTAATCAGGGACAATCAGCCCCAGCATTTT.

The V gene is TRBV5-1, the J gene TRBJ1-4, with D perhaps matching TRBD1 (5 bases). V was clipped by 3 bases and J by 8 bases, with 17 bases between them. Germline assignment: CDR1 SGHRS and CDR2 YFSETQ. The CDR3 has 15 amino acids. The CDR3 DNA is TGCGCCAGCAGCTACCGGGACTCCGTTAAGGAAAAACTGTTTTTT. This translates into CASSYRDSVKEKLFF.

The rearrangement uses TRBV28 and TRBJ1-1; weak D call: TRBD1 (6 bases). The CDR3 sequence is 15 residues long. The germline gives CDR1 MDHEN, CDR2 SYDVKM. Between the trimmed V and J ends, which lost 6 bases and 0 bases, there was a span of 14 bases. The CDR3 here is CASSWTAKMNTEAFF. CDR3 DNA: TGTGCCAGCAGCTGGACAGCCAAAATGAACACTGAAGCTTTCTTT.

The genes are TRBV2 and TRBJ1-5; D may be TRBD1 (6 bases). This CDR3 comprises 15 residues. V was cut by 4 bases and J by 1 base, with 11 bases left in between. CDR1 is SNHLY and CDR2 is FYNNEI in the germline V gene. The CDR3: CASSVQGSSNQPQHF. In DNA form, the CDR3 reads TGTGCCAGCAGTGTTCAGGGGTCGAGCAATCAGCCCCAGCATTTT.

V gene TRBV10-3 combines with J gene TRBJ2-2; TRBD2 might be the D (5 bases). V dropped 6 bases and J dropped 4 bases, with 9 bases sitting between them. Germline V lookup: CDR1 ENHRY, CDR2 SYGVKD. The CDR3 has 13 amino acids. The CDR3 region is CAISWTLTGELFF. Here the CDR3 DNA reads TGTGCCATCAGCTGGACTCTCACCGGGGAGCTGTTTTTT.